What follows are 21 T cell receptor beta chains derived from one specimen sequenced in a study of CD8 T cells in Susac syndrome. With random hexamers, 0.5 to 1 ug RNA was reverse transcribed. TCRdb analysed the immunoSEQ multiplex PCR reads with MiXCR anew, one entry per CDR3 protein. The sample records roughly 130,000 distinct CDR3 sequences, 90% to 95% being singletons. What was sequenced was CD4+ T cells from PBMCs. These receptor sequences come from a human donor in good health.

J is TRBJ1-1 and V is TRBV5-1; D gene unclear. The CDR3 runs to 14 residues. The V gene lost 2 bases and the J gene lost 6 bases, with 14 bases spanning the gap. Germline V gene data show CDR1 as SGHRS and CDR2 as YFSETQ. The CDR3 bases are TGCGCCAGCAGCTTATCCGTTACGCGCGCTGAAGCTTTCTTT. Protein: CASSLSVTRAEAFF.

V usage is TRBV20-1 and J usage is TRBJ1-3, with a possible D match to TRBD1 (6 bases). This CDR3 region has 15 residues. Trimming took 1 base from V and 4 from J, leaving 14 bases between them. Germline V gives CDR1 DFQATT, CDR2 SNEGSKA (reference sequence). The CDR3 is CSARGSTGSGNTIYF. In nucleotides, the CDR3 is TGCAGTGCTAGAGGCTCAACAGGGTCGGGAAACACCATATATTTT.

The chain uses TRBV29-1 and TRBJ2-7; D perhaps matches TRBD1 (6 bases). CDR3 length: 14 amino acids. CDR1 is SQVTM and CDR2 is ANQGSEA in the germline V gene. The V and J ends lost 7 bases and 2 bases respectively, with 18 bases between them. The chain's CDR3 is CSAKTRQGTYEQYF. For the CDR3, the DNA is TGCAGCGCCAAAACGAGGCAGGGGACCTACGAGCAGTACTTC.

The chain is built from TRBV5-1 and TRBJ2-2, with TRBD1 matching 8 bases. Germline V gene sequence: CDR1 SGHRS, CDR2 YFSETQ. V shed 5 bases and J 1 base; nucleotides not matched to a gene: 7. This CDR3 comprises 16 residues. The CDR3: CASRLPGTGNTGELFF. In DNA, the CDR3 is TGCGCCAGCAGACTACCCGGGACAGGGAACACCGGGGAGCTGTTTTTT.

In this sample, this clonotype turned up a few times. The rearrangement links TRBV12-3 or TRBV12-4 to TRBJ1-5; D not resolved. The germline V and J ends were trimmed by 1 base and 3 bases, with 4 bases remaining between them. The CDR3 has 13 amino acids. CDR3 DNA sequence: TGTGCCAGCAGTTTAGAGCCCAATCAGCCCCAGCATTTT. It yields the protein CASSLEPNQPQHF.

V and J are TRBV3-1 and TRBJ2-2, with 8 nucleotides matching TRBD2. The germline CDR1 and CDR2 sequences are LGHDT and YNNKEL (reference sequence). This CDR3 spans 15 amino acids. With V trimmed by 6 bases and J by 6 bases, 9 bases remained unmatched. CDR3 region: CASRLAEGRAGELFF. CDR3 coding DNA: TGTGCCAGCAGACTAGCGGAGGGTCGGGCCGGGGAGCTGTTTTTT.

The chain employs TRBV28 and TRBJ2-7; 9 nucleotides match TRBD2. Germline V gene lookup returns CDR1 MDHEN and CDR2 SYDVKM. The CDR3 extends over 16 amino acids. V lost 3 bases and J lost 7; bases outside the gene matches: 13. CDR3 coding DNA: TGTGCCAGCAGTTTGGGGTCAGCGGGAGGCCGAAGGGAGCAGTACTTC. Amino acids: CASSLGSAGGRREQYF.

The chain joins TRBV5-1 to TRBJ2-7; TRBD1 aligns across 10 bases. From germline, CDR1 is SGHRS and CDR2 YFSETQ. The V segment lost 4 bases and the J segment 0 bases; nucleotides outside the gene matches: 4. The CDR3 length is 15 residues. CDR3 in amino acids: CASSRTGGFSYEQYF. Written as DNA, the CDR3 is TGCGCCAGCAGCCGGACAGGGGGGTTCTCCTACGAGCAGTACTTC.

The chain combines TRBV4-1 with TRBJ2-2; the D gene is possibly TRBD1 (6 bases). The CDR3 loop spans 14 amino acids. Germline CDR1 is MGHRA and CDR2 is YSYEKL. Trimming removed 7 bases at V and 1 base at J, with 10 bases between. CDR3 DNA: TGCGCCAGCAAAGGGGGAGTGAACACCGGGGAGCTGTTTTTT. It yields the protein CASKGGVNTGELFF.

This chain joins TRBV5-1 and TRBJ2-2; tentatively, D is TRBD2 (6 bases). In germline, CDR1 is SGHRS, CDR2 YFSETQ. V was pared by 0 bases and J by 7 bases, with 13 bases between. The CDR3 covers 15 residues. The CDR3 coding sequence is TGCGCCAGCAGCTTGGTTCCGGGAGAGCACGGGGAGCTGTTTTTT. Protein: CASSLVPGEHGELFF.

V is TRBV29-1 and J is TRBJ1-2, with D perhaps TRBD1 (6 bases). The CDR3 loop spans 11 amino acids. Germline V gene sequence: CDR1 SQVTM, CDR2 ANQGSEA. The V gene lost 4 bases and the J gene lost 4 bases, with 7 bases spanning the gap. CDR3 coding DNA: TGCAGCGTTGGCAGGGGCTATGGCTACACCTTC. Translating it yields CSVGRGYGYTF.

The gene calls are TRBV20-1 and TRBJ2-4, with D unresolved. V was clipped by 1 base and J by 6 bases, with 10 bases between them. Germline assignment: CDR1 DFQATT and CDR2 SNEGSKA (reference sequence). The CDR3 contains 13 residues. CDR3 protein: CSARVQVSNIQYF. The CDR3 DNA reads TGCAGTGCTAGAGTCCAGGTCTCAAACATTCAGTACTTC.

This clonotype has just one count. V usage is TRBV18 and J usage is TRBJ2-4; weak D call: TRBD1 (6 bases). Germline loops: CDR1 KGHSH, CDR2 LQKENI. With 2 bases removed from V and 0 bases from J, the gap between germline ends came to 8 bases. The CDR3 totals 15 residues. CDR3 region: CASSPRGIAKNIQYF. In nucleotides, the CDR3 is TGTGCCAGCTCACCAAGGGGGATAGCCAAAAACATTCAGTACTTC.

The chain employs TRBV4-1 and TRBJ2-3; tentative D call: TRBD1 (7 bases). The CDR3 has 15 amino acids. Germline lookup yields CDR1 MGHRA and CDR2 YSYEKL. V shed 2 bases and J shed 5 bases, with 14 bases lying between them. The CDR3 reads CASSQNQGEEDTQYF. The CDR3 DNA reads TGCGCCAGCAGCCAAAATCAGGGGGAGGAAGATACGCAGTATTTT.

The chain couples TRBV2 to TRBJ2-1; D not resolved. V gave up 3 bases and J gave up 0 bases, with 9 bases separating them. The CDR3 consists of 15 residues. Germline V gene sequence: CDR1 SNHLY, CDR2 FYNNEI. The CDR3 nucleotides are TGTGCCAGCAGTGATAGTAGGAACTCCTACAATGAGCAGTTCTTC. Its protein product is CASSDSRNSYNEQFF.

This chain uses TRBV4-2 with TRBJ2-3; tentative D call: TRBD2 (6 bases). The germline V gene encodes CDR1 LGHNA and CDR2 YNFKEQ. The CDR3 spans 14 residues. V was cut by 1 base and J by 5 bases, with 10 bases left in between. Written as DNA, the CDR3 is TGTGCCAGCAGCCAAGCTTGGAGGGAAGATACGCAGTATTTT. Amino acids: CASSQAWREDTQYF.

V is TRBV7-8 and J is TRBJ2-1, with a weak D call TRBD2 (6 bases). Trimming took 5 bases from V and 4 from J, leaving 15 bases between them. The V gene's germline CDR1 is SGHVS and CDR2 FQNEAQ. The CDR3 is 15 amino acids. CDR3: CASSENSGIYNEQFF. In DNA, the CDR3 is TGTGCCAGCAGCGAGAATAGCGGAATTTACAATGAGCAGTTCTTC. Full variable domain (remainder filled in from reference TRBV7-8 and TRBJ2-1): GAGVSQSPRYKVAKRGQDVALRCDPISGHVSLFWYQQALGQGPEFLTYFQNEAQLDKSGLPSDRFFAERPEGSVSTLKIQRTQQEDSAVYLCASSENSGIYNEQFFGPGTRLTVL.

V and J are TRBV19 and TRBJ2-6; unclear D gene. Germline values: CDR1 LNHDA, CDR2 SQIVND (reference sequence). V was shortened by 6 bases and J by 1 base, with 10 bases between the two germline ends. This CDR3 spans 15 amino acids. DNA of the CDR3: TGTGCCAGTAGGGGATTAGTATCTGGGGCCAACGTCCTGACTTTC. Translated, it gives CASRGLVSGANVLTF. Filled out from reference TRBV19 and TRBJ2-6, the complete variable domain reads DGGITQSPKYLFRKEGQNVTLSCEQNLNHDAMYWYRQDPGQGLRLIYYSQIVNDFQKGDIAEGYSVSREKKESFPLTVTSAQKNPTAFYLCASRGLVSGANVLTFGAGSRLTVL.

The chain joins TRBV27 to TRBJ1-2; TRBD1 aligns across 7 bases. The CDR3 runs to 14 residues. The germline V gene has CDR1 MNHEY and CDR2 SMNVEV (reference sequence). The V gene end was trimmed by 4 bases and the J gene end by 6 bases; junction bases not matched to a gene: 8. The CDR3 region is CASSSTGDSHGYTF. CDR3 nucleotide sequence: TGTGCCAGCAGTTCTACAGGGGATAGTCATGGCTACACCTTC.

The chain carries TRBV12-3 or TRBV12-4 and TRBJ2-3, with D perhaps TRBD2 (6 bases). V lost 5 bases and J 2 bases, leaving 11 bases between the germline ends. The CDR3 is 14 residues long. The CDR3 DNA reads as TGTGCCAGCAGTAGAGGAGGGGTCACAGATACGCAGTATTTT. Residues: CASSRGGVTDTQYF.

CDR3 DNA sequence: TGTGCCAGCGCAGAACGGAGGACCACCCTACTTCCAGAGACCCAGTACTTC. Protein sequence: CASAERRTTLLPETQYF. The J gene is TRBJ2-5, the V gene TRBV3-1; a weak D match, TRBD2 (5 bases). V dropped 8 bases and J dropped 4 bases, with 26 bases sitting between them. CDR3 length equals 17 residues. Germline CDR1 is LGHDT and CDR2 is YNNKEL (reference sequence).